This TCR beta chain is drawn from a study of tumor-infiltrating lymphocytes in localized non-small cell lung cancer. This clone was observed a handful of times. The antigen is not known. General observations from the study: Not all patients were TCR sequenced, owing to tissue quantity.

Data came from immunoSEQ multiplex PCR; TCRdb stores just in-frame clones and leaves some out. This sample has approximately 16,000 clones; 45% to 50% occur once, and the top ten carry less than 20%. The TCR originated in a human donor with non-small cell lung cancer. Material: lung tumor tissue.

DNA for the CDR3: TGTGCCAGCAGTTACCGGACTAAAAAACTGTTTTTT. Its translation: CASSYRTKKLFF. The J gene is TRBJ1-4, the V gene TRBV6-8; no reliable D call. Germline values: CDR1 MNHGY, CDR2 SAAAGT. This CDR3 has 12 residues. The ends were cut back, 2 bases at V and 9 bases at J, with 7 bases in the middle.